This T cell receptor beta chain was retrieved from a study of metastatic and nonmetastatic thyroid tumors. Study in general: Samples came from malignant and benign thyroid patients, and repertoires were compared across blood and tumor or nodule tissue.

Thyroid surgery was preceded by no treatment in any patient. Per the study methods: The distant-metastasis classifier for papillary thyroid cancer was built from CDR3 differences across clinicopathological groups. TCRdb re-called the PCR reads through MiXCR. Clone size and V and J calls follow TCRdb, not the original study. The profile covers roughly 30,000 clones, with 20% to 25% appearing a single time and about two fifths taken by the ten largest. The CDR3 consists of 14 residues. Germline CDR1 reads MNHNS; CDR2 reads SASEGT. Trimming removed 5 bases from V and 7 bases from J; junction bases left unmatched: 9.

This TCR was sampled from a female donor with papillary thyroid cancer or a benign thyroid nodule (not recorded which). Some clones in this sample may be carry-over from other donors' samples. The V and J genes are TRBV6-1 and TRBJ1-2, with TRBD1 identical over 8 bases. The specimen was blood. The CDR3: CASSIRQGAGGYTF. The CDR3, as DNA: TGTGCCAGCAGTATCCGCCAGGGGGCCGGTGGCTACACCTTC.